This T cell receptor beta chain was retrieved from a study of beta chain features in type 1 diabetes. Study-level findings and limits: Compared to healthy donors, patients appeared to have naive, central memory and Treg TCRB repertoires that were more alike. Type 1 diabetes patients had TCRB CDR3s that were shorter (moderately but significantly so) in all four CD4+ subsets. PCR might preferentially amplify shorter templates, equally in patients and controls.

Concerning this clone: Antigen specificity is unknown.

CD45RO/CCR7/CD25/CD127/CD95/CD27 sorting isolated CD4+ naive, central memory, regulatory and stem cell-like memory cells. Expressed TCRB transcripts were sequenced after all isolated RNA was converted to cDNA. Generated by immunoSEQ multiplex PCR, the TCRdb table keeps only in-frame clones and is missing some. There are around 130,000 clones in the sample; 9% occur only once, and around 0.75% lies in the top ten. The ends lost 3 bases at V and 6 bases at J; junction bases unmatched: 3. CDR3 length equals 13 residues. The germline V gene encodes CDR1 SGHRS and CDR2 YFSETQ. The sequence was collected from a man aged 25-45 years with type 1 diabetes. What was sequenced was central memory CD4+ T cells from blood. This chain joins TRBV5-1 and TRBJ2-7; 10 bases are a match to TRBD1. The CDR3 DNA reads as TGCGCCAGCAGCTGGGGGACAGGGGCCGAGCAGTACTTC. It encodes CASSWGTGAEQYF.